This T cell receptor (beta chain) was retrieved from a study of cytomegalovirus exposure and HLA in healthy donors. Study background: The Caucasian-associated ancestry cluster held more than 80% of a few hundred genotyped donors.

Healthy bone marrow donors formed the donor group. Germline CDR1 reads SQVTM; CDR2 reads ANQGSEA. The CDR3 length is 17 residues. The V end lost 0 bases, the J end lost 0 bases, and 18 bases lay between the germline ends. PCR was performed using 60 Vbeta and 13 Jbeta primers. Produced via immunoSEQ multiplex PCR; TCRdb's table is partial and in-frame only. Altogether more than 150,000 clones are present, approximately 84% being singletons, with the ten largest covering approximately 3.9%. The material sequenced was PBMCs. This TCR came from a man in his fifties in good health and CMV-seronegative. The rearrangement links TRBV29-1 to TRBJ2-7; D possibly corresponds to TRBD2 (5 bases). The CDR3 nucleotides are TGCAGCGTTGAAGACGGCGGTGAGGGATCCCTCTCCTACGAGCAGTACTTC. Its protein is CSVEDGGEGSLSYEQYF.